A single sample gave rise to the 24 T cell receptor beta chains below, sequenced in a study of T cell responses to AZD1222 COVID-19 vaccine. Libraries were prepared by immunoSEQ multiplex PCR; TCRdb keeps only in-frame clonotypes and omits some of them. This table has over 100,000 clones, 65% to 90% appearing once. The sample consisted of peripheral blood, taken on day 0 of AZD1222 vaccination. These receptors were collected from an adult in good health.

CDR3 amino acids: CASSLSQVPGEQFF. Here the CDR3 DNA reads TGCGCCAGCAGCTTGTCTCAAGTCCCAGGCGAGCAGTTCTTC. The rearrangement uses TRBV5-1 and TRBJ2-1; D not certain. Germline assignment: CDR1 SGHRS and CDR2 YFSETQ. V lost 1 base, J lost 10 bases, and 15 bases lay in between. The CDR3 totals 14 residues.

The chain links TRBV28 to TRBJ2-7, with D perhaps TRBD1 (6 bases). The CDR3 loop spans 14 amino acids. V lost 6 bases and J 5 bases, leaving 17 bases between the germline ends. Germline CDR1 reads MDHEN; CDR2 reads SYDVKM. The CDR3, as DNA: TGTGCCAGCAGCCCTGCGAACAGGGAGAACGAGCAGTACTTC. This encodes CASSPANRENEQYF.

The chain links TRBV2 to TRBJ1-4; D ambiguous. The CDR3 has 16 residues. V dropped 8 bases and J dropped 7 bases, with 23 bases sitting between them. Germline CDR1 SNHLY, CDR2 FYNNEI. DNA for the CDR3: TGTGCCAGCGGGATTCGGGCAGACGAAGGCAGTGAAAAACTGTTTTTT. The encoded protein is CASGIRADEGSEKLFF.

The chain combines TRBV28 with TRBJ2-7, with D perhaps given as TRBD1 or TRBD2 (5 bases each). This CDR3 region has 15 residues. Germline V gene lookup returns CDR1 MDHEN and CDR2 SYDVKM. V was shortened by 6 bases and J by 1 base, with 16 bases between the two germline ends. The CDR3 DNA reads as TGTGCCAGCAGAGCGGCGGCAGGGCCTTCCTACGAGCAGTACTTC. Amino acid sequence: CASRAAAGPSYEQYF.

The chain joins TRBV25-1 to TRBJ1-5; no clear D. V gave up 4 bases and J gave up 6 bases, with 7 bases separating them. The CDR3 runs to 12 residues. The germline CDR1 and CDR2 sequences are MGHDK and SYGVNS. Written as DNA, the CDR3 is TGTGCCAGCAGTGGGGGAGGTCAGCCCCAGCATTTT. This gives the protein CASSGGGQPQHF.

Only one count was recorded for this clone. CDR3 region: CASNTGDPHGYTF. CDR3 bases: TGTGCCAGCAATACAGGGGATCCCCATGGCTACACCTTC. This chain connects TRBV21-1 to TRBJ1-2; TRBD1 is the table's D call, not checked against the DNA. TRBV21-1 represents a pseudogene. This CDR3 contains 13 residues.

The CDR3 loop reads CASSLISPLRTDTQYF. Here the CDR3 DNA reads TGTGCCAGCAGTTTAATTAGCCCTCTTCGCACAGATACGCAGTATTTT. The chain employs TRBV27 and TRBJ2-3; no firm D call. Germline V gene data show CDR1 as MNHEY and CDR2 as SMNVEV (reference sequence). Trimming stripped 2 bases from V and 1 base from J, with 13 bases between. The CDR3 sequence is 16 residues long.

Concerning this clone: This CDR3 is also generated by other DNA sequences in the sample. The chain recombines TRBV6-5 with TRBJ1-1, with TRBD1 matching over 7 bases. Germline CDR1 reads MNHEY; CDR2 reads SVGAGI. The CDR3 is 14 amino acids. Trimming took 6 bases from V and 5 from J; bases not matched to a gene: 9. As DNA, the CDR3 is TGTGCCAGCAGCCCCCAGGGGGGGCGAACTGAAGCTTTCTTT. Encoded protein: CASSPQGGRTEAFF.

J is TRBJ2-3 and V is TRBV6-5; 12 positions agree with TRBD2. CDR3 size: 16 residues. The germline CDR1 and CDR2 sequences are MNHEY and SVGAGI. The junction had 4 bases not matched to a gene; V was cut back by 4 bases and J by 2 bases. CDR3 loop: CASSLRLAGVTDTQYF. The DNA for the CDR3 is TGTGCCAGCAGTTTAAGACTAGCGGGGGTCACAGATACGCAGTATTTT.

The chain couples TRBV30 to TRBJ2-4; TRBD2 agrees at 8 bases. Trimming took 2 bases from V and 8 from J; bases not matched to a gene: 11. The germline gives CDR1 GTSNPN, CDR2 SVGIG (reference sequence). This CDR3 has 15 amino acids. Written as DNA, the CDR3 is TGTGCCTGGAGTACCTCCGGGACTAGGGGAGACATTCAGTACTTC. As protein: CAWSTSGTRGDIQYF.

This clone was seen more than once but under ten times. The chain recombines TRBV28 with TRBJ1-2; 9 bases are shared with TRBD1. The junction had 10 bases not matched to a gene; V was cut back by 5 bases and J by 6 bases. The CDR3 is made up of 15 amino acids. The germline V gene encodes CDR1 MDHEN and CDR2 SYDVKM. The chain's CDR3 is CASSTPGTGRHGYTF. Written as DNA, the CDR3 is TGTGCCAGCAGTACCCCCGGGACAGGGAGACATGGCTACACCTTC.

The rearrangement links TRBV5-1 to TRBJ2-7; D might be TRBD1 (6 bases). The germline CDR1 and CDR2 sequences are SGHRS and YFSETQ. CDR3 size: 14 residues. V lost 0 bases to trimming and J lost 0 bases, with 7 bases between them. The CDR3: CASSLEDSSYEQYF. The CDR3 DNA follows: TGCGCCAGCAGCTTGGAGGACAGCTCCTACGAGCAGTACTTC.

About this clone: The sample holds other DNA sequences that translate to the same CDR3. This chain joins TRBV9 and TRBJ1-1, with D uncertain. The CDR3 is made up of 13 amino acids. Trimming shortened V by 1 base and J by 0 bases, and 4 bases separated the two germline ends. From germline, CDR1 is SGDLS and CDR2 YYNGEE. In DNA form, the CDR3 reads TGTGCCAGCAGCGTAACCTTGAACACTGAAGCTTTCTTT. As protein: CASSVTLNTEAFF.

The chain joins TRBV19 to TRBJ1-1, with TRBD1 as a possible D gene (6 bases). Trimming took off 11 bases at V and 1 base at J, with 14 bases between the two ends. The CDR3 runs 13 residues. Germline CDR1 LNHDA, CDR2 SQIVND (reference sequence). CDR3 bases: TGTGCCTCCCGGGAACAGGGGAACACTGAAGCTTTCTTT. This gives the protein CASREQGNTEAFF.

The DNA of the CDR3 is TGCAGTGTCCAGATCCAAAATGAGCAGTTCTTC. The encoded protein is CSVQIQNEQFF. V and J are TRBV20-1 and TRBJ2-1, with D unclear. Germline CDR1 DFQATT, CDR2 SNEGSKA (reference sequence). The V end lost 7 bases, the J end lost 7 bases, and 11 bases lay between the germline ends. This CDR3 region has 11 residues.

The rearrangement links TRBV2 to TRBJ1-3, with a possible D match to TRBD1 (6 bases). Germline values: CDR1 SNHLY, CDR2 FYNNEI. CDR3 size: 14 residues. V was clipped by 11 bases and J by 1 base, with 15 bases between them. This CDR3 reads CASNLQGSGNTIYF. CDR3 bases: TGTGCCTCCAATTTACAGGGATCTGGAAACACCATATATTTT.

This clone was detected once. The chain couples TRBV28 to TRBJ2-1; D gene unclear. The CDR3 has 14 residues. V was clipped by 2 bases and J by 7 bases, with 12 bases between them. CDR1 and CDR2 (germline): MDHEN, SYDVKM. The CDR3 sequence is CASSLVALENEQFF. CDR3 in DNA: TGTGCCAGCAGTTTAGTGGCGTTGGAAAATGAGCAGTTCTTC.

This chain joins TRBV19 and TRBJ2-5; no reliable D call. With 3 bases removed from V and 6 bases from J, the gap between germline ends came to 20 bases. Per germline, CDR1 LNHDA and CDR2 SQIVND (reference sequence). This CDR3 region has 16 residues. As DNA, the CDR3 is TGTGCCAGTAGTATCAATCCCCGCGGCATGTCGAAGACCCAGTACTTC. It codes for CASSINPRGMSKTQYF.

The chain combines TRBV27 with TRBJ2-7; possibly TRBD1 or TRBD2 for D (6 bases each). The CDR3 runs 15 residues. Germline values: CDR1 MNHEY, CDR2 SMNVEV (reference sequence). Trimming left V 3 bases short and J 0 bases short, with 12 bases between. This CDR3 reads CASSLKTGASYEQYF. CDR3 in DNA: TGTGCCAGCAGTTTGAAGACGGGGGCCTCCTACGAGCAGTACTTC.

The chain is built from TRBV5-1 and TRBJ1-1, with D maybe TRBD1 (6 bases). CDR3 size: 14 residues. From germline, CDR1 is SGHRS and CDR2 YFSETQ. V was pared by 4 bases and J by 1 base, with 11 bases between. CDR3 nucleotides: TGCGCCAGCAGCGGGGAACAGGGGAACACTGAAGCTTTCTTT. Protein product: CASSGEQGNTEAFF.

The chain has TRBV5-6 and TRBJ1-2; D is perhaps TRBD1 (5 bases). Germline lookup yields CDR1 SGHDT and CDR2 YYEEEE. The length of the CDR3 is 14 residues. Trimming removed 4 bases at V and 4 bases at J, with 14 bases between. CDR3 loop: CASSPRGVAYGYTF. CDR3 nucleotides: TGTGCCAGCAGCCCCCGGGGGGTGGCCTATGGCTACACCTTC.

V gene TRBV2 combines with J gene TRBJ1-4; the D gene is possibly TRBD1 (5 bases). Germline lookup yields CDR1 SNHLY and CDR2 FYNNEI. CDR3 length: 14 residues. V was cut by 6 bases and J by 5 bases, with 13 bases left in between. In DNA, the CDR3 is TGTGCCAGCAGGACGGGGGGAAAAAATGAAAAACTGTTTTTT. It translates to CASRTGGKNEKLFF.

The chain recombines TRBV19 with TRBJ1-2, with 9 bases aligning to TRBD1. Germline loops: CDR1 LNHDA, CDR2 SQIVND (reference sequence). The CDR3 length is 15 residues. The V and J ends lost 4 bases and 4 bases, in that order; junction bases with no gene match: 7. The DNA of the CDR3 is TGTGCCAGTAGTACACGTGGACAGGGGACCTATGGCTACACCTTC. Translated: CASSTRGQGTYGYTF.

V gene TRBV5-1 combines with J gene TRBJ2-1; TRBD2 aligns across 7 bases. The germline V gene has CDR1 SGHRS and CDR2 YFSETQ. This CDR3 contains 16 residues. V shed 0 bases, J shed 7 bases, and the junction held 10 bases outside the gene matches. CDR3 DNA sequence: TGCGCCAGCAGCTTGGTTCCAGCGGGGTTAGAAAATGAGCAGTTCTTC. Residues: CASSLVPAGLENEQFF.